Only one count was recorded for the clone carrying this T cell receptor (beta chain). Germline trimming cut 6 bases from V and 5 bases from J; bases unmatched to any gene: 9. This CDR3 comprises 15 residues. The germline V gene has CDR1 MNHNY and CDR2 SVGAGI (reference sequence). The sample is drawn from a study of blood T cell repertoires in COVID-19. Original methodology: Scientists estimated how many nucleated cells there were by amplifying reference gene primers. The method was immunoSEQ multiplex PCR; TCRdb's version includes in-frame clones alone and lacks a portion of them. V and J calls and clone size are as listed in that table; D and trimming were resolved from the DNA. This sample has about 110,000 clones, with about 86% found just once.

The source is a man older than 75 with acute or convalescent COVID-19. The sample consisted of peripheral blood. The genes are TRBV6-6 and TRBJ1-5, with 8 positions matching TRBD1. The CDR3 protein is CASRLQGERHQPQHF. CDR3 DNA sequence: TGTGCCAGCAGGCTACAGGGGGAGAGGCATCAGCCCCAGCATTTT.